The subject of this entry is one T cell receptor (beta chain). This clonotype was seen a few times. This clone's antigen is unknown. No per-base quality is available; no much larger clone lies one base away. This sample was included in a study of T cells in Graves' hyperthyroidism and ophthalmopathy (dated 2019 in TCRdb). Regarding the research as a whole: Peripheral blood was sampled at the time of initial diagnosis, prior to any treatment. In addition, the study compared T-cell repertoires in thyroid tissue and in blood from 6 or 7 Graves' hyperthyroidism patients. The paper reports TCR Vbeta CDR3 sequencing of about 140 peripheral blood samples: around 41 ophthalmopathy, under 80 hyperthyroidism and 17 progressor patients. The 90 or so discovery patients were randomly split 7:3 into training and test sets. Prospective prediction of ophthalmopathy was tested in an independent validation cohort of 18 hyperthyroidism patients and 17 patients who later progressed to ophthalmopathy. To identify TCR V-J signatures that set the groups apart, the researchers used a discovery cohort of 90 to 100 patients, made up of roughly 40 with Graves' ophthalmopathy and about 55 with stable Graves' hyperthyroidism. After sampling, hyperthyroidism patients received methimazole starting at 30 mg daily, and ophthalmopathy patients received high-dose intravenous methylprednisolone.

General findings and caveats noted by the study authors: During validation, the model predicted progression to ophthalmopathy a median of about 6.5 months ahead of onset, with around 71% sensitivity and 72.22% specificity. No statistical method was used to fix the sample size in advance, and group allocation was not hidden from the investigators. Ophthalmopathy was separated from stable hyperthyroidism by a 13 V-J signature model, with approximately 85% sensitivity and roughly 81% specificity obtained in cross-validation and 80%/75% obtained in testing. Blood samples also contained most of the expanded thyroid clonotypes (frequency above 0.001), which suggests that blood repertoires may reflect thyroid immune responses.

Measured from the cysteine to the phenylalanine, the CDR3 is 15 residues long. Left in the record is the CDR3 DNA by itself, 45 bases read in frame from the first base. V and J are truncated by 3 bases and 7 bases respectively, leaving an intervening sequence of 15 bases. Ophthalmopathy patients had moderately to severely active disease, Clinical Activity Score of at least 3, NOSPECS grade of at least 4, and duration under 3 months. The study excluded patients with uncontrolled infections, other autoimmune diseases, pregnancy or lactation. Diagnoses were based on clinical symptoms, serum thyroxine and TRAb, thyroid ultrasound and orbital computed tomography. PBMCs were separated from roughly 10 ml of fresh peripheral blood using Ficoll-Paque density gradient centrifugation. Total RNA was extracted using Trizol reagent, and RNA quality was assessed on an Agilent 2100 Bioanalyzer. The TCR beta CDR3 regions were amplified from RNA transcripts. The first round of RT-PCR for the TCR CDR3 was performed with the HTBI primer set and the Qiagen OneStep RT-PCR kit. Libraries were constructed in a second round of multiplex PCR, after which size selection and purification were carried out. Libraries were sequenced paired-end with 100 bp reads on an Illumina HiSeq2000. As for the original processing: Raw data were processed with SOAPnuke, discarding reads with adapters, uncalled bases, mean Phred below 15, or no exact constant-primer or identifier match. COPE v1.2.5 was used to merge high-quality paired reads, and clonotypes were defined as unique nucleotide sequences. MiTCR v1.1 was used to align the clonotypes against IMGT TRBV, TRBD and TRBJ reference segments. Analysis was restricted to V-J combinations with a frequency above 0.0001, which covered about 99% of repertoires. A TCS score was defined as the ratio between F50 (clonal expansion) and ExV (chaos), using BLOSUM62-based TCRdist between CDR3 peptides within each V-J. Welch's t-statistics and random forest reduced 500 to 550 V-J features to under 15, which were used in a naive Bayes classifier (R e1071). In TCRdb, the public reads were trimmed at Q25 with fastp and aligned with MiXCR, with productive beta chains retained. A single entry per CDR3 protein holds the most common genes and DNA from its merged rows. The V and J calls follow TCRdb's processing rather than the paper's. The sample table contains approximately 400,000 distinct CDR3 sequences; only one count was recorded for less than 20% of them. The top ten constitute around two fifths of the sample.

The sequenced sample was blood. The V gene is TRBV12-3 or TRBV12-4 and the J gene is TRBJ2-2, with TRBD2 tentatively as D gene (7 bases match). The clonotype comes from a man younger than 30 with Graves' ophthalmopathy. The CDR3 protein is CASSLGGGAIGELFF. The DNA sequence is TGTGCCAGCAGTTTGGGTGGGGGGGCGATCGGGGAGCTGTTTTTT.